The clone carrying this T cell receptor beta chain was detected only once. Its specificity is not known. 13 Jbeta primers and 60 Vbeta primers were used for the PCR. Using immunoSEQ multiplex PCR, the repertoire was profiled, and TCRdb retains in-frame clones only, with some absent. The data hold roughly 150,000 clones, with 65% to 80% observed a single time. This sample was included in a study of cytomegalovirus exposure and HLA in healthy donors. The CDR3 has 15 residues. Trimming shortened V by 9 bases and J by 0 bases, and 14 bases separated the two germline ends. CDR1 LGHNT and CDR2 FRNRAP come from the germline V gene. General study findings and limits: Most subjects' HLA-A and HLA-B alleles were reportedly predicted from TCR beta sequences. According to the study, 150 to 200 TCR beta chains were cytomegalovirus-associated.

The chain couples TRBV12-5 to TRBJ2-2; the D gene is possibly TRBD2 (5 bases). The receptor was derived from a middle-aged man in good health and CMV-seropositive. The sample taken for sequencing was PBMCs. This CDR3 reads CASGPQLANTGELFF. The CDR3, as DNA: TGTGCTAGCGGACCTCAACTAGCGAACACCGGGGAGCTGTTTTTT.